This T cell receptor beta chain appears in the sequencing data of a study of neurological immune-mediated disorders. This clonotype occurred many times. Each CDR3 protein gets one entry after TCRdb re-called the 5' RACE reads with MiXCR. The sample contains 72,000 or so distinct CDR3 sequences, about 15% of which appear only once. The CDR3 is 14 residues long. Trimming shortened V by 0 bases and J by 4 bases, and 12 bases separated the two germline ends. The germline CDR1 and CDR2 sequences are DFQATT and SNEGSKA (reference sequence). This chain links TRBV20-1 with TRBJ1-2; a possible D gene is TRBD1 (5 bases). The receptor's source is a woman aged 40 to 50 in good health. The sequenced sample consisted of PBMCs. CDR3 residues: CSARDGGGGYGYTF. CDR3 nucleotides: TGCAGTGCTAGAGATGGGGGGGGTGGCTATGGCTACACCTTC.